Listed below are T cell receptor beta chains from one sample, sequenced in a study of blood T cells in healthy people across ages. TCRdb independently ran MiXCR on the 5' RACE reads; one entry per CDR3 protein. The sample yields about 780,000 distinct CDR3 sequences, about 45% seen once. The sequencing sample was made of blood. These receptors were obtained from a man older than 75 in good health. Each CDR3 is given with its conserved first and last residue. D genes are given only for firm matches. Clone size appears in some rows only: once, few, many, or a class for an expanded clone.

v_call	j_call	d_call	clone_size	cdr3_aa	cdr3_nt
TRBV3-1	TRBJ2-7	TRBD2	NA	CASSQAPSGSGFGQYF	TGTGCCAGCAGCCAAGCACCTAGCGGGAGCGGATTTGGGCAGTACTTC
TRBV14	TRBJ1-2	NA	few	CASSPTLDYGYTF	TGTGCCAGCAGCCCAACGCTTGACTATGGCTACACCTTC
TRBV11-2	TRBJ2-5	NA	few	CASSPTTSGETQYF	TGTGCCAGCAGCCCCACAACGTCGGGGGAGACCCAGTACTTC
TRBV27	TRBJ2-7	NA	NA	CASTETGRYEQYF	TGTGCCAGCACTGAGACAGGGAGGTACGAGCAGTACTTC
TRBV5-1	TRBJ2-7	NA	few	CASSPQMHEQYF	TGCGCCAGCAGCCCCCAAATGCACGAGCAGTACTTC
TRBV5-1	TRBJ2-5	TRBD2	NA	CASSWIAGEGETQYF	TGCGCCAGCAGCTGGATAGCGGGAGAGGGGGAGACCCAGTACTTC
TRBV12-3/TRBV12-4	TRBJ2-2	NA	NA	CASSLGTATGELFF	TGTGCCAGCAGTTTAGGGACAGCCACCGGGGAGCTGTTTTTT
TRBV28	TRBJ1-5	TRBD1	few	CASSFSHPGQDSNQPQHF	TGTGCCAGCAGTTTCTCCCACCCGGGACAGGATAGCAATCAGCCCCAGCATTTT
TRBV24-1	TRBJ2-2	TRBD1	NA	CATRVGTVSGELFF	TGTGCCACCAGGGTAGGGACAGTTTCCGGGGAGCTGTTTTTT
TRBV2	TRBJ2-7	NA	NA	CASKPDGPYEQYF	TGTGCCAGCAAACCCGACGGGCCCTACGAGCAGTACTTC
TRBV28	TRBJ2-3	NA	NA	CASSLFSITGDTQYF	TGTGCCAGCAGTTTATTTTCCATCACGGGAGATACGCAGTATTTT
TRBV9	TRBJ2-1	NA	NA	CASSVEVGSLYNEQFF	TGTGCCAGCAGCGTAGAGGTTGGCAGCTTGTACAATGAGCAGTTCTTC
TRBV3-1	TRBJ2-2	NA	NA	CASSQVRGPNTGELFF	TGTGCCAGCAGCCAAGTAAGGGGACCAAACACCGGGGAGCTGTTTTTT
TRBV7-2	TRBJ1-5	NA	NA	CASSLGQGGWPQHF	TGTGCCAGCAGCTTAGGCCAGGGAGGTTGGCCCCAGCATTTT
TRBV12-3/TRBV12-4	TRBJ2-5	TRBD2	many	CASKGLAGETQYF	TGTGCCAGTAAGGGACTAGCGGGGGAGACCCAGTACTTC
TRBV5-1	TRBJ2-3	TRBD2	many	CASTPDSGRALTDTQYF	TGCGCCAGCACCCCTGATAGCGGGAGAGCGTTAACAGATACGCAGTATTTT
TRBV3-1	TRBJ2-3	NA	NA	CASSQDGRRGTDTQYF	TGTGCCAGCAGCCAAGATGGACGACGGGGCACAGATACGCAGTATTTT
TRBV28	TRBJ2-5	TRBD1	NA	CASRKRMTGSDEQYF	TGTGCCAGCAGGAAAAGAATGACAGGGTCCGATGAGCAGTACTTC